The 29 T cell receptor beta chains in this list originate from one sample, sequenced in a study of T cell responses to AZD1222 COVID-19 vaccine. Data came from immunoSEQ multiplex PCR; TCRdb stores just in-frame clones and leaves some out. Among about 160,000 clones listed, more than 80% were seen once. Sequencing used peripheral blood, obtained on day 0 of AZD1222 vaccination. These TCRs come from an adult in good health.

CDR3 residues: CASSPDGVEAFF. For the CDR3, the DNA is TGCGCCAGCAGCCCGGACGGGGTTGAAGCTTTCTTT. This chain connects TRBV5-1 to TRBJ1-1; unclear D gene. The ends were cut back, 4 bases at V and 7 bases at J, with 11 bases in the middle. CDR3 size: 12 residues. Germline lookup yields CDR1 SGHRS and CDR2 YFSETQ.

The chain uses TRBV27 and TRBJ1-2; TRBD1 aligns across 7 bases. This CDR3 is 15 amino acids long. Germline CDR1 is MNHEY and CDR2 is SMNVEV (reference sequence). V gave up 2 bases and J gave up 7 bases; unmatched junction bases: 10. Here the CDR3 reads CASSLTGTAGGGYTF. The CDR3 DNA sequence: TGTGCCAGCAGTTTAACCGGGACAGCGGGAGGTGGCTACACCTTC.

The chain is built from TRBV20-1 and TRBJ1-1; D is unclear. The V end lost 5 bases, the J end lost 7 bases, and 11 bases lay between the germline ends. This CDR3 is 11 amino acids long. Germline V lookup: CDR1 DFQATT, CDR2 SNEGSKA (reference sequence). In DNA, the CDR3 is TGCAGTGCTGGGTCGTCGTTTGAAGCTTTCTTT. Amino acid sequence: CSAGSSFEAFF.

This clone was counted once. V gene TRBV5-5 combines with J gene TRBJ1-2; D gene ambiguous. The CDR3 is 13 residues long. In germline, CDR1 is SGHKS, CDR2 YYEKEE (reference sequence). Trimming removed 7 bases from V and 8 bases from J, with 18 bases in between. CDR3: CASSHTPDTGYTF. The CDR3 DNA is TGTGCCAGCTCCCACACTCCCGACACGGGCTACACCTTC.

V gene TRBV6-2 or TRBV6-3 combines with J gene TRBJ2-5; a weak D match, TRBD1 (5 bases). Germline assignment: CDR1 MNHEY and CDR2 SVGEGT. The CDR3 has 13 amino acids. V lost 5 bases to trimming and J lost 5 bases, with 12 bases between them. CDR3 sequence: CASSKQVLETQYF. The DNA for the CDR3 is TGTGCCAGCAGTAAACAGGTTCTCGAGACCCAGTACTTC.

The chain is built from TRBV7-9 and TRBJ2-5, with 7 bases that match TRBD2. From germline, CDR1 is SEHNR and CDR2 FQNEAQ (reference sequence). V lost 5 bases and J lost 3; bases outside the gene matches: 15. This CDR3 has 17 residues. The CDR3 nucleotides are TGTGCCAGCAGCGAGAGGGGAACTAGCCGGGGGGAAGAGACCCAGTACTTC. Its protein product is CASSERGTSRGEETQYF.

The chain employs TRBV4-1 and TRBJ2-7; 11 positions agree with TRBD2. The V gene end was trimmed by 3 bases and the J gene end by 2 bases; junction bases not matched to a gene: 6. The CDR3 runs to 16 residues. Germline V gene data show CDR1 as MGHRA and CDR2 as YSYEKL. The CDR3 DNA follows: TGCGCCAGCAGCCACCAGACTAGCGGGAATGCCTACGAGCAGTACTTC. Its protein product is CASSHQTSGNAYEQYF.

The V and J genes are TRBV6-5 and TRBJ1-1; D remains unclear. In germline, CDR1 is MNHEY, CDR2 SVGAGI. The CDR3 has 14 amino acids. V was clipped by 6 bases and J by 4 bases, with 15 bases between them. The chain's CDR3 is CASSPVGFGTEAFF. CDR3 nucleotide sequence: TGTGCCAGCAGCCCCGTGGGGTTTGGCACTGAAGCTTTCTTT.

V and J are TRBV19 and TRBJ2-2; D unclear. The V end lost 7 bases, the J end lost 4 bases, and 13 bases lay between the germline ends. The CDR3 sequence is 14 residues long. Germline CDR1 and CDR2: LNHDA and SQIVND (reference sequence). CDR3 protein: CASNQALLTGELFF. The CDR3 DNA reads TGTGCCAGTAACCAGGCTTTACTCACCGGGGAGCTGTTTTTT.

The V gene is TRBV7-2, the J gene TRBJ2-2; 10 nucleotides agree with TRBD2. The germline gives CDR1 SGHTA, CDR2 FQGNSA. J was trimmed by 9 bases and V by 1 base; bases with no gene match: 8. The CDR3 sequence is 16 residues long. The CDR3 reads CASSLDGSGRIRELFF. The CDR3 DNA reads TGTGCCAGCAGCTTAGATGGTAGCGGGAGGATCCGGGAGCTGTTTTTT.

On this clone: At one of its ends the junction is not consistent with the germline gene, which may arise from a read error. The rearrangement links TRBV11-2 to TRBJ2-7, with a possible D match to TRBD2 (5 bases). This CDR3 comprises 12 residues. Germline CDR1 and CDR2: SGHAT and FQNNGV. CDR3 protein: CASSSYKGEQYF. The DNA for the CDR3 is TGTGCCAGCAGCTCCTATAAGGGAGAGCAATACTTC.

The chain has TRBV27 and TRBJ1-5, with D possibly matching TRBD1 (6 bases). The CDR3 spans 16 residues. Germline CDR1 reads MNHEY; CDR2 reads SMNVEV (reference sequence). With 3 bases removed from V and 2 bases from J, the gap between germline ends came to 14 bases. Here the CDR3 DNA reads TGTGCCAGCAGTTTCGTGGGGGCTAAGGGCAATCAGCCCCAGCATTTT. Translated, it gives CASSFVGAKGNQPQHF.

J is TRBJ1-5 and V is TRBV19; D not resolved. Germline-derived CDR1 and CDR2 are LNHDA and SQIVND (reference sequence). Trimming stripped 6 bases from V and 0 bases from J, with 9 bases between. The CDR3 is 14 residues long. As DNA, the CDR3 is TGTGCCAGTAGGACGGTCAATAGCAATCAGCCCCAGCATTTT. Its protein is CASRTVNSNQPQHF.

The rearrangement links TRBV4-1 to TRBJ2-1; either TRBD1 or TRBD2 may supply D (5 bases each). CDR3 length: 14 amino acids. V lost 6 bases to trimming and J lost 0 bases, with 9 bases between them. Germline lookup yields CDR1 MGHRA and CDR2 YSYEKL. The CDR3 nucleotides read TGCGCCAGCAGTCGGGGCGGCTCCTACAATGAGCAGTTCTTC. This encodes CASSRGGSYNEQFF.

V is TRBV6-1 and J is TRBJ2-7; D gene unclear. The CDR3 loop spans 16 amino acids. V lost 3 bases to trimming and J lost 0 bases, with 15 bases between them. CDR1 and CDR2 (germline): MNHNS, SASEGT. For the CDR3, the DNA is TGTGCCAGCAGTGAGCCCTACGCATCTTCCTCCTACGAGCAGTACTTC. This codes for CASSEPYASSSYEQYF.

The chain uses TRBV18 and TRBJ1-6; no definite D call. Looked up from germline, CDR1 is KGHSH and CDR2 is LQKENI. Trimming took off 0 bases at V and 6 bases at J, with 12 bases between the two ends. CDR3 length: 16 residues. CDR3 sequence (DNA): TGTGCCAGCTCACCACCGTTTAGGGCGTCTAATTCACCCCTCCACTTT. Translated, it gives CASSPPFRASNSPLHF.

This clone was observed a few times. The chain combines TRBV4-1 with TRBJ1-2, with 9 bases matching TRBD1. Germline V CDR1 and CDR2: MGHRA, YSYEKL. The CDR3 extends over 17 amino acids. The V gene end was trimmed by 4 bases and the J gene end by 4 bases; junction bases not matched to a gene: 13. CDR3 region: CASSPTGWTGDGYGYTF. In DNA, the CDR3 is TGCGCCAGCAGCCCGACAGGCTGGACAGGGGATGGCTATGGCTACACCTTC.

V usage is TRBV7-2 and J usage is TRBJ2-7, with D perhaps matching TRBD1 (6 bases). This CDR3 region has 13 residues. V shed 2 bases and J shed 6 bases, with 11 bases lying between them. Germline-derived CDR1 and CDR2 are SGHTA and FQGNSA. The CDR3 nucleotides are TGTGCCAGCAGCTTACTTCAGGGGTCCGAGCAGTACTTC. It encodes CASSLLQGSEQYF.

This CDR3 reads CSVEYGAAKPYEQYF. CDR3 DNA sequence: TGCAGCGTTGAATACGGGGCAGCCAAACCCTACGAGCAGTACTTC. V gene TRBV29-1 combines with J gene TRBJ2-7; TRBD1 or TRBD2 may be the D gene (5 bases each). Germline V gene data show CDR1 as SQVTM and CDR2 as ANQGSEA. The CDR3 extends over 15 amino acids. Trimming took off 2 bases at V and 2 bases at J, with 16 bases between the two ends.

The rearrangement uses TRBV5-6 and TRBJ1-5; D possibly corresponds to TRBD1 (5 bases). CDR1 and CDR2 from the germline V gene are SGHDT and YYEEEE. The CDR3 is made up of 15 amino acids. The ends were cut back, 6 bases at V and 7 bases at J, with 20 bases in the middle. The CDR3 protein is CASTLGGVLGQPQHF. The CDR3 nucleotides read TGTGCCAGCACCCTCGGGGGGGTGCTCGGGCAGCCCCAGCATTTT.

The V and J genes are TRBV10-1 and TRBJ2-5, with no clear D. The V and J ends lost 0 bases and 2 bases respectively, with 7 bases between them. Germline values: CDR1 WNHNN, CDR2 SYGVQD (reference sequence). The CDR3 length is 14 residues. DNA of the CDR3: TGCGCCAGCAGTGAGTCGACTTCTCAAGAGACCCAGTACTTC. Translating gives CASSESTSQETQYF.

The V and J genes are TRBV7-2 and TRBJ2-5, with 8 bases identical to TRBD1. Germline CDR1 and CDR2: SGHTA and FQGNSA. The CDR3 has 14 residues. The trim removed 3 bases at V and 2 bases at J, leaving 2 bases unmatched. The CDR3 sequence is CASSFGTGQETQYF. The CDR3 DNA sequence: TGTGCCAGCAGCTTTGGGACAGGACAAGAGACCCAGTACTTC.

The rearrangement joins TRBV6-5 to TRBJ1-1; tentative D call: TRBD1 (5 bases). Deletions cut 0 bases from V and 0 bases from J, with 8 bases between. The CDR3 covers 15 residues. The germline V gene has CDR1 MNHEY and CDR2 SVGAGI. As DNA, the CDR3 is TGTGCCAGCAGTTACTCGGGGGTCCTGAACACTGAAGCTTTCTTT. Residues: CASSYSGVLNTEAFF.

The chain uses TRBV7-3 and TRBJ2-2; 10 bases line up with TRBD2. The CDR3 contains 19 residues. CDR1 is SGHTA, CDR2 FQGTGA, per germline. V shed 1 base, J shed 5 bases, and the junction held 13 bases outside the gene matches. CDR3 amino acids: CASSLIGLAGDGRTGELFF. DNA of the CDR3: TGTGCCAGCAGCTTAATAGGTCTAGCGGGGGATGGACGGACCGGGGAGCTGTTTTTT.

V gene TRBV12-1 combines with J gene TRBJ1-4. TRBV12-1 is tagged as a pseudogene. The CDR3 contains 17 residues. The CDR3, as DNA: TGTGCCAGCAGCCCCCGGAGGGGCCTTGGGGAAAATGAAAAACTGTTTTTT. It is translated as CASSPRRGLGENEKLFF.

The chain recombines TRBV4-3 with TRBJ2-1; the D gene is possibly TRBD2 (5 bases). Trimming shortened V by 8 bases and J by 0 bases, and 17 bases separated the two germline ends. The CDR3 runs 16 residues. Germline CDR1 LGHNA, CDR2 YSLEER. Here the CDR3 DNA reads TGCGCCAGCGGGCCCCTAGCTTCGAGCTCCTACAATGAGCAGTTCTTC. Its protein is CASGPLASSSYNEQFF.

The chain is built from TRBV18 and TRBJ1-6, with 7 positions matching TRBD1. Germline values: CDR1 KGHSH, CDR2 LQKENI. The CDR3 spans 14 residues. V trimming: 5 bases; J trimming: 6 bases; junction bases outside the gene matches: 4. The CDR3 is CASSVNRGNSPLHF. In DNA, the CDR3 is TGTGCCAGCTCAGTCAACAGGGGTAATTCACCCCTCCACTTT.

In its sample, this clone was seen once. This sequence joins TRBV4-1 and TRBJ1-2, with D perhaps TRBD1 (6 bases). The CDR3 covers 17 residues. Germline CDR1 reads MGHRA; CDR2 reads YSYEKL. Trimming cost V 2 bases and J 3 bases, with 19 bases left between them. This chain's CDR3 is CASSQYVAGVLDYGYTF. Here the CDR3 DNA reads TGCGCCAGCAGCCAATACGTGGCAGGGGTTTTGGACTATGGCTACACCTTC.

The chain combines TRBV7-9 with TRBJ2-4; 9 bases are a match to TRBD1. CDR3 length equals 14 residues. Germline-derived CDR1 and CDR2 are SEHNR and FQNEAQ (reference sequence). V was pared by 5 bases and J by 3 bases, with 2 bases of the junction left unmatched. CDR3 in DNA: TGTGCCAGCAGCGGGGGACAGGGCAAAAACATTCAGTACTTC. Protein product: CASSGGQGKNIQYF.